This T cell receptor beta chain was sequenced during a study of CD8 T cells in Susac syndrome. V lost 4 bases to trimming and J lost 1 base, with 9 bases between them. The CDR3 sequence is 14 residues long. Per the germline V gene, CDR1 is LGHDT and CDR2 is YNNKEL (reference sequence). Reverse transcription of roughly 0.5 to 1 ug RNA was carried out with random hexamers. TCRdb re-called the immunoSEQ multiplex PCR reads through MiXCR, storing one row per CDR3 protein. Among around 130,000 distinct CDR3 sequences listed, under 95% were seen once. The specimen was CD8+ T cells from PBMCs. The clonotype was recovered from a human donor with multiple sclerosis. The gene calls are TRBV3-1 and TRBJ2-3, with a tentative D call TRBD2 (6 bases). The CDR3 sequence is CASSPPGGTDTQYF. The CDR3 DNA reads TGTGCCAGCAGCCCTCCGGGGGGCACAGATACGCAGTATTTT.